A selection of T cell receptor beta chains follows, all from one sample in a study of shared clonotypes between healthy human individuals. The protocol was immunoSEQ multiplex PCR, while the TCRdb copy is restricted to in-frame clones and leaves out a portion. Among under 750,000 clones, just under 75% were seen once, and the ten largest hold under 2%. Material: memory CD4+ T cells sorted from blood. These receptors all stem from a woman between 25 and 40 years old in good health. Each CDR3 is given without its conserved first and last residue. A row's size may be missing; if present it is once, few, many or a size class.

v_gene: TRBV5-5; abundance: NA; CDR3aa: ASSQEYTGRQPQH
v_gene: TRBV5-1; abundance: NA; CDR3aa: ASGGNTGTDTQY
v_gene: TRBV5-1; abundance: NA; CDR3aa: ASSLEGQVVEKLF
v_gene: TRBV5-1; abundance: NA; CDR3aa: ASSGGTGWGTDTQY
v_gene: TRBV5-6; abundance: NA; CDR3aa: ASRQTTRLAGEVDTQY
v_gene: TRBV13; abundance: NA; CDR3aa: ASSFSLTGVNEKLF
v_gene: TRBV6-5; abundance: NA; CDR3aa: ASTRSANNEQF
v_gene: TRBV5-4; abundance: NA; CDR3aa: ATRRSRPSGSLIAGELF
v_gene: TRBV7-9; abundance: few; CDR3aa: ASSLAPMGTWDEQF
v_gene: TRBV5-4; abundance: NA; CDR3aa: ASSLSGEAF